This TCR beta chain was observed in a study of blood T cell repertoires in COVID-19. Whole-study context: The samples span acute and convalescent COVID-19 from the United States, Italy and Spain. T cells, B-cell-depleted T cells, or PBMCs supplied cDNA or gDNA.

How the authors handled the data: Amplifying reference gene primers gave estimates of nucleated cell counts. Sequenced by immunoSEQ multiplex PCR; TCRdb stores in-frame clones only, minus some. D and trimming come from the DNA, and the V and J calls and clone size come from that table. The sample contains 190,000 or so clones, more than 85% of which appear only once. Source material: peripheral blood. The sequence was collected from a man in his forties with active or convalescent COVID-19.

DNA for the CDR3: TGTGCCAGCAGACCCCGGGAGATAACCTATGGCTACACCTTC. This sequence encodes CASRPREITYGYTF. The chain combines TRBV2 with TRBJ1-2; D not resolved. CDR1 is SNHLY, CDR2 FYNNEI, per germline. V shed 6 bases and J shed 4 bases, with 15 bases lying between them. The CDR3 runs 14 residues.